Following are 2 T cell receptor beta chains from one sample sequenced in a study of molecular identifiers for immune sequencing clone quantification. TCRdb called the PCR reads again in MiXCR, with one record for every CDR3 protein. This table has around 460,000 distinct CDR3 sequences, 25% appearing once. The sequenced sample consisted of naive CD8+ T cells from blood, with Jurkat cell RNA spiked in. Subset denoted: FACS-sorted CD8+CD4-CCR7+CD45RA+ naive T cells. Every receptor here comes from a human donor in good health. Some libraries in this study had Jurkat cell RNA spiked in.

The J gene is TRBJ1-1, the V gene TRBV10-3; a possible D gene is TRBD1 (5 bases). Trimming left V 0 bases short and J 4 bases short, with 9 bases between. Germline lookup yields CDR1 ENHRY and CDR2 SYGVKD. This CDR3 spans 14 amino acids. The CDR3 nucleotides are TGTGCCATCAGTGAGTCTCTGGGGGGCACTGAAGCTTTCTTT. Its translation is CAISESLGGTEAFF.

The V call is TRBV4-3, the J call TRBJ2-1, with D possibly called TRBD1 or TRBD2 (6 bases each). Germline values: CDR1 LGHNA, CDR2 YSLEER. V shed 0 bases and J shed 0 bases, with 9 bases lying between them. This CDR3 region has 16 residues. The CDR3 DNA sequence: TGCGCCAGCAGCCAAGAGGGGGGCAGCTCCTACAATGAGCAGTTCTTC. Its translation: CASSQEGGSSYNEQFF.